Following are 14 T cell receptor beta chains from one sample sequenced in a study of T cell responses to AZD1222 COVID-19 vaccine. Data came from immunoSEQ multiplex PCR; TCRdb stores just in-frame clones and leaves some out. The table has some 96,000 clones, around 85% seen once. Sequenced here: peripheral blood, sampled 28 days after the second AZD1222 dose. The receptor source for this set is an adult who received the AZD1222 COVID-19 vaccine.

This clone appeared a single time. V gene TRBV6-5 combines with J gene TRBJ2-7; 10 nucleotides align to TRBD2. This CDR3 comprises 14 residues. V shed 7 bases and J 5 bases; nucleotides not matched to a gene: 8. Germline lookup yields CDR1 MNHEY and CDR2 SVGAGI. The CDR3 sequence: CASTPGTSVHEQYF. CDR3 bases: TGTGCCAGCACCCCCGGGACTAGCGTGCACGAGCAGTACTTC.

The chain employs TRBV27 and TRBJ1-2; 9 bases map to TRBD1. V lost 6 bases, J lost 7 bases, and 12 bases stayed unmatched. The length of the CDR3 is 15 residues. Germline V gene lookup returns CDR1 MNHEY and CDR2 SMNVEV (reference sequence). The CDR3 sequence is CASRETGGGFGGYTF. Here the CDR3 DNA reads TGTGCCAGCAGGGAAACAGGGGGCGGTTTTGGTGGCTACACCTTC.

This chain joins TRBV24-1 and TRBJ1-2; 7 positions agree with TRBD1. J gave up 7 bases and V 5 bases, and 18 bases lay outside the gene matches. CDR1 and CDR2 from the germline V gene are KGHDR and SFDVKD. The CDR3 has 17 amino acids. The CDR3 nucleotides read TGTGCCACCAGTGGCAGACCACAGGGGCTGCACAGGATTGGCTACACCTTC. Protein sequence: CATSGRPQGLHRIGYTF.

The CDR3 region has the DNA TGTGCCAGCAGCCAAAGGGCGCCGGTAACCTACGAGCAGTACTTC. The encoded protein is CASSQRAPVTYEQYF. The V call is TRBV3-1 (or the pseudogene TRBV3-2), the J call TRBJ2-7; D remains unclear. From germline, CDR1 is LGHDT and CDR2 YNNKEL (reference sequence). The CDR3 has 15 amino acids. V was shortened by 2 bases and J by 2 bases, with 13 bases between the two germline ends.

This clone has a single count. The V gene is TRBV10-2, the J gene TRBJ1-3; D unclear. Trimming removed 1 base at V and 0 bases at J, with 1 base between. Germline V gene lookup returns CDR1 WSHSY and CDR2 SAAADI. The CDR3 has 13 residues. The CDR3 nucleotides read TGCGCCAGCAGTGAGTTCTCTGGAAACACCATATATTTT. It specifies CASSEFSGNTIYF.

This chain connects TRBV28 to TRBJ1-1; D unclear. In germline, CDR1 is MDHEN, CDR2 SYDVKM. The V end lost 9 bases, the J end lost 0 bases, and 11 bases lay between the germline ends. The CDR3 loop spans 13 amino acids. The CDR3 DNA is TGTGCCAGTAGACCGGGCCTGAACACTGAAGCTTTCTTT. Translation gives CASRPGLNTEAFF.

This chain links TRBV5-5 with TRBJ2-6; D is unclear. Trimming left V 0 bases short and J 0 bases short, with 7 bases between. The germline V gene has CDR1 SGHKS and CDR2 YYEKEE (reference sequence). This CDR3 contains 16 residues. In DNA form, the CDR3 reads TGTGCCAGCAGCTTGGTAGCCAACTCTGGGGCCAACGTCCTGACTTTC. It is translated as CASSLVANSGANVLTF.

The chain couples TRBV18 to TRBJ2-2, with 10 bases fitting TRBD2. The CDR3 spans 17 residues. Germline values: CDR1 KGHSH, CDR2 LQKENI. V was clipped by 4 bases and J by 1 base; unmatched bases: 6. The CDR3 protein is CASSRILAGQNTGELFF. CDR3 DNA: TGTGCCAGCTCACGTATACTAGCGGGACAGAACACCGGGGAGCTGTTTTTT.

This chain's CDR3 is CASSQSGPGGPTEAFF. The CDR3 DNA reads as TGTGCCAGCAGCCAATCGGGCCCCGGGGGGCCCACTGAAGCTTTCTTT. This rearrangement joins TRBV11-2 to TRBJ1-1; the D gene is possibly TRBD1 (6 bases). Trimming cost V 5 bases and J 4 bases, with 20 bases left between them. CDR3 length: 16 amino acids. Germline V gene sequence: CDR1 SGHAT, CDR2 FQNNGV. Drawing the rest from reference TRBV11-2 and TRBJ1-1, the complete variable domain is EAGVAQSPRYKIIEKRQSVAFWCNPISGHATLYWYQQILGQGPKLLIQFQNNGVVDDSQLPKDRFSAERLKGVDSTLKIQPAKLEDSAVYLCASSQSGPGGPTEAFFGQGTRLTVV.

The chain couples TRBV5-4 to TRBJ2-7, with D tentatively TRBD1 (6 bases). Between the trimmed V and J ends, which lost 3 bases and 6 bases, there was a span of 13 bases. Germline lookup yields CDR1 SGHNT and CDR2 YYREEE (reference sequence). The CDR3 has 13 amino acids. The CDR3 sequence: CASSYYRAGEQYF. CDR3 coding DNA: TGTGCCAGCAGCTACTACAGGGCCGGCGAGCAGTACTTC.

The chain carries TRBV12-5 and TRBJ1-1, with D unclear. The V end lost 6 bases, the J end lost 8 bases, and 13 bases lay between the germline ends. Germline values: CDR1 LGHNT, CDR2 FRNRAP. The CDR3 has 12 amino acids. CDR3 loop: CASGYGPMEAFF. The CDR3 nucleotides are TGTGCTAGTGGATACGGGCCGATGGAAGCTTTCTTT.

This chain joins TRBV2 and TRBJ1-6; D unresolved. From germline, CDR1 is SNHLY and CDR2 FYNNEI. The CDR3 extends over 16 amino acids. V lost 4 bases and J lost 6, with 16 bases in between. This chain's CDR3 is CASSVDAAGVNSPLHF. The DNA for the CDR3 is TGTGCCAGCAGTGTCGATGCAGCTGGAGTTAATTCACCCCTCCACTTT.

This rearrangement joins TRBV19 to TRBJ2-1, with D tentatively TRBD2 (5 bases). The V end lost 5 bases, the J end lost 0 bases, and 11 bases lay between the germline ends. CDR1 LNHDA and CDR2 SQIVND come from the germline V gene (reference sequence). This CDR3 has 15 residues. The chain's CDR3 is CASSYEGSSYNEQFF. The CDR3 DNA reads as TGTGCCAGTAGTTATGAGGGTAGCTCCTACAATGAGCAGTTCTTC.

This clone was counted once. The chain uses TRBV7-9 and TRBJ1-1; no clear D. From germline, CDR1 is SEHNR and CDR2 FQNEAQ (reference sequence). The CDR3 totals 13 residues. Trimming took 2 bases from V and 10 from J, leaving 14 bases between them. The CDR3 coding sequence is TGTGCCAGCAGCTTATCCCCTCCAGATCCAGCTTTCTTT. This codes for CASSLSPPDPAFF.